This TCR beta chain originates from a study of T-cell reconstitution after alpha-beta-depleted transplantation in children. Study-level results: A year post-transplant, T-cell counts and diversity derived mostly from newly produced T cells. By about two months after transplant, alpha-beta T cells reportedly arose from several hundred graft clones that had expanded.

Preparation of the TCRbeta library was carried out with unique molecular identifiers. TCRdb itself ran the PCR reads through MiXCR, one entry per CDR3 protein. The sample has some 450,000 distinct CDR3 sequences, roughly two fifths seen once. This clonotype has more than one count but fewer than ten. The antigen is unknown. Between the trimmed V and J ends, which lost 6 bases and 4 bases, there was a span of 9 bases. Germline CDR1 and CDR2: MDHEN and SYDVKM. This CDR3 contains 12 residues. The chain uses TRBV28 and TRBJ2-5; D is unclear. This sequence was found in a girl between 2 and 10 years old with aplastic anemia, due to receive a stem cell transplant. This sample comprised PBMCs, obtained before TCRalphabeta/CD19-depleted stem cell transplant. In DNA, the CDR3 is TGTGCCAGCAGCGTACGCTCAGAGACCCAGTACTTC. Translating gives CASSVRSETQYF.